The entry below gives a single T cell receptor (beta chain) sequence along with its context. An end of the junction does not agree with germline; a read error may underlie this. Naive CD8 T cells were sorted as CD8+CD4-CCR7+CD45RA+. This sample is part of a study of molecular identifiers for immune sequencing clone quantification. CDR1 and CDR2 (germline): MNHEY, SMNVEV (reference sequence). The CDR3 has 17 amino acids. Both previously described methods and listed TCR primers were employed to make bulk TCR libraries. MiXCR, applied by TCRdb to the PCR reads, yields one record per CDR3 protein. Seen here are more than 450,000 distinct CDR3 sequences, 20% to 25% observed once, and the top ten hold 0.65% to 0.95%.

The material sequenced was naive CD8+ T cells from blood, with Jurkat cell RNA spiked in. The subset: FACS-sorted CD8+CD4-CCR7+CD45RA+ naive T cells. This receptor was identified in a human donor in good health. Some libraries in this study had Jurkat cell RNA spiked in. The rearrangement joins TRBV27 to TRBJ2-7; 10 positions agree with TRBD2. CDR3 sequence (DNA): TGTGCCTGCAGTTTAGTTAGTCTAGCGGGAGTATTAGAAGAGCAGTGCTTC. It codes for CACSLVSLAGVLEEQCF.